This is a list of T cell receptor beta chains from one sample in a study of blood T cell repertoires in COVID-19. The table came from immunoSEQ multiplex PCR; TCRdb's copy has only in-frame clones and leaves some out. The sample has about 210,000 clones; 80% to 90% are singletons. Sequencing input: peripheral blood. These TCRs come from a man aged 50 to 59 with active or convalescent COVID-19. The CDR3 runs from the conserved cysteine through the conserved F or W. D genes are given only for firm matches. Expanded clones are given a class, and other clones once, few, many or no size at all.

clone_size,j_call,d_call,v_call,cdr3_aa,cdr3_nt
-,TRBJ1-1,-,TRBV4-3,CASSQASGGTEAFF,TGCGCCAGCAGCCAAGCCTCCGGGGGCACTGAAGCTTTCTTT
-,TRBJ1-2,TRBD1,TRBV28,CASSLTGGHYGYTF,TGTGCCAGCAGTTTGACAGGGGGGCACTATGGCTACACCTTC
-,TRBJ1-1,-,TRBV12-3/TRBV12-4,CASSLNRIVEAFF,TGTGCCAGCAGTTTGAACAGGATCGTAGAAGCTTTCTTT
-,TRBJ1-2,TRBD1,TRBV19,CASSIVTGGSYGYTF,TGTGCCAGTAGTATAGTCACAGGGGGAAGCTATGGCTACACCTTC
-,TRBJ2-7,TRBD2,TRBV2,CASSGSGGRQYF,TGTGCCAGCAGCGGGTCGGGAGGTCGGCAGTACTTC
-,TRBJ1-4,-,TRBV4-3,CASSQDSRWPWEKLFF,TGCGCCAGCAGCCAAGATTCGCGGTGGCCCTGGGAAAAACTGTTTTTT
-,TRBJ1-1,TRBD1,TRBV18,CASSPSQGSNTEAFF,TGTGCCAGCTCACCCTCACAGGGGTCGAACACTGAAGCTTTCTTT
-,TRBJ1-1,-,TRBV5-6,CASTPSLNGNTEAFF,TGTGCCAGCACCCCTAGCTTAAACGGGAACACTGAAGCTTTCTTT
-,TRBJ2-3,TRBD2,TRBV15,CATSRATSGRSTDTQYF,TGTGCCACCAGCAGGGCGACTAGCGGGAGGAGCACAGATACGCAGTATTTT
-,TRBJ2-7,-,TRBV6-2/TRBV6-3,CASSSSEGDSNEQYF,TGTGCCAGCAGTTCCTCGGAGGGAGACTCCAACGAGCAGTACTTC
-,TRBJ2-3,-,TRBV6-5,CATQRRGRGDTQYF,TGTGCCACCCAACGACGAGGGCGTGGGGATACGCAGTATTTT
-,TRBJ2-5,-,TRBV3-1/TRBV3-2,CASSLFLGGASETQYF,TGTGCCAGCAGCCTCTTCTTAGGGGGGGCTTCGGAGACCCAGTACTTC
-,TRBJ1-5,-,TRBV2,CASTRGFNQPQHF,TGTGCCAGCACCAGGGGTTTCAATCAGCCCCAGCATTTT
-,TRBJ2-3,TRBD2,TRBV7-9,CASNIAGATDTQYF,TGTGCCAGCAATATAGCGGGAGCCACAGATACGCAGTATTTT
few,TRBJ2-7,-,TRBV11-2,CASSSREEGEQYF,TGTGCCAGCAGCTCCAGGGAGGAGGGCGAGCAGTACTTC
once,TRBJ1-5,-,TRBV7-2,CASSLVIGGQPQHF,TGTGCCAGCAGCTTAGTTATCGGGGGGCAGCCCCAGCATTTT
-,TRBJ1-2,-,TRBV2,CASSAGQPPYGYTF,TGTGCCAGCAGTGCCGGACAGCCTCCCTATGGCTACACCTTC
-,TRBJ1-1,TRBD1,TRBV2,CATVDRVNRWTEAFF,TGTGCCACCGTAGACAGGGTTAACAGGTGGACTGAAGCTTTCTTT
once,TRBJ2-7,TRBD1,TRBV5-1,CASSLRGQDYEQYF,TGCGCCAGCAGCTTGCGGGGACAGGACTACGAGCAGTACTTC
once,TRBJ1-2,-,TRBV7-9,CASSLEISGAVGYTF,TGTGCCAGCAGCTTGGAGATCTCTGGGGCCGTGGGCTACACCTTC
-,TRBJ2-3,TRBD2,TRBV7-3,CASSRHRAGGGVDTQYF,TGTGCCAGCAGCCGGCACCGAGCGGGAGGGGGTGTAGATACGCAGTATTTT
-,TRBJ2-1,TRBD1,TRBV27,CASSLLIGTDYNEQFF,TGTGCCAGCAGTTTATTGATTGGGACAGACTACAATGAGCAGTTCTTC
-,TRBJ1-1,-,TRBV29-1,CSVGQGGLVTEAFF,TGCAGCGTTGGGCAGGGAGGTTTGGTCACTGAAGCTTTCTTT
-,TRBJ1-5,-,TRBV21-1,CASSKPGKNRNQPQHF,TGTGCCAGCAGCAAACCAGGGAAGAATCGCAATCAGCCCCAGCATTTT
-,TRBJ2-3,TRBD2,TRBV5-1,CASSLTTSASTDTQYF,TGCGCCAGCAGCCTCACTACTAGCGCTAGCACAGATACGCAGTATTTT
-,TRBJ1-1,-,TRBV6-4,CASSISTGMNTEAFF,TGTGCCAGCAGTATCAGTACAGGAATGAACACTGAAGCTTTCTTT
-,TRBJ1-2,-,TRBV6-5,CASNLQLFYGYTF,TGTGCCAGCAACCTCCAGTTGTTCTATGGCTACACCTTC
once,TRBJ2-2,TRBD2,TRBV19,CASSPQGLTNTGELFF,TGTGCCAGTAGTCCTCAGGGACTAACGAACACCGGGGAGCTGTTTTTT
-,TRBJ2-3,TRBD2,TRBV30,CAWSVRGGAGDTQYF,TGTGCCTGGAGTGTACGCGGGGGGGCCGGGGATACGCAGTATTTT
-,TRBJ1-3,TRBD1,TRBV30,CAWSVRGRGRPGNTIYF,TGTGCCTGGAGTGTACGAGGCAGGGGGAGGCCTGGAAACACCATATATTTT
-,TRBJ1-4,TRBD1,TRBV24-1,CATQGDSNEKLFF,TGTGCCACGCAGGGGGACTCTAATGAAAAACTGTTTTTT
-,TRBJ1-1,-,TRBV30,CAWRTAHTEAFF,TGTGCCTGGAGGACAGCACACACTGAAGCTTTCTTT
-,TRBJ1-2,-,TRBV6-1,CASSDRGYGYTF,TGTGCCAGCAGTGACAGGGGCTATGGCTACACCTTC
-,TRBJ2-3,-,TRBV15,CATSPGAEPDTQYF,TGTGCCACCAGTCCTGGGGCTGAGCCAGATACGCAGTATTTT
-,TRBJ1-6,-,TRBV2,CASSDANPPGGSPLHF,TGTGCCAGCAGTGACGCCAACCCTCCGGGTGGTTCACCCCTCCACTTT
few,TRBJ1-4,-,TRBV30,CAHTGPAGEKLFF,TGTGCCCACACAGGTCCCGCCGGGGAAAAACTGTTTTTT
-,TRBJ1-1,-,TRBV30,CAWSPPDSNTEAFF,TGTGCCTGGAGTCCACCGGACAGTAACACTGAAGCTTTCTTT
-,TRBJ2-1,TRBD2,TRBV30,CAWSEIAGDEQFF,TGTGCCTGGAGTGAGATAGCGGGGGATGAGCAGTTCTTC
-,TRBJ2-1,TRBD2,TRBV5-1,CASSDRTRLAGAAEQFF,TGCGCCAGCAGCGATAGAACCCGACTAGCGGGGGCCGCTGAGCAGTTCTTC
-,TRBJ1-1,-,TRBV6-6,CASSYWMGQGNTEAFF,TGTGCCAGCAGTTACTGGATGGGGCAGGGGAACACTGAAGCTTTCTTT
-,TRBJ1-3,-,TRBV5-1,CASSLVPRQDRSGNTIYF,TGCGCCAGCAGCTTGGTGCCCAGACAGGACCGTTCTGGAAACACCATATATTTT
-,TRBJ2-4,TRBD2,TRBV6-2/TRBV6-3,CASSYSGLAGGIAKNIQYF,TGTGCCAGCAGTTACTCGGGACTAGCGGGGGGAATAGCCAAAAACATTCAGTACTTC
-,TRBJ2-7,TRBD2,TRBV7-9,CASSLPGLAGGSSYEQYF,TGTGCCAGCAGCTTACCCGGACTAGCGGGCGGAAGCTCCTACGAGCAGTACTTC
-,TRBJ2-7,TRBD2,TRBV5-4,CASSSGLADAYEQYF,TGTGCCAGCAGCAGCGGACTAGCGGACGCCTACGAGCAGTACTTC
few,TRBJ1-5,TRBD1,TRBV7-9,CASSPLTGGVGQPQHF,TGTGCCAGCAGCCCTCTGACAGGGGGGGTCGGTCAGCCCCAGCATTTT
-,TRBJ2-3,TRBD2,TRBV6-6,CASSRADTSGSSTDTQYF,TGTGCCAGCAGTCGGGCGGACACTAGCGGGTCTAGCACAGATACGCAGTATTTT